The 22 T cell receptor beta chains given below trace back to one sample, sequenced in a study of blood T cells in healthy people across ages. Primers used in a second PCR of roughly 7 to 11 cycles were a sample-barcoded 5' primer and a J-beta primer mix. TCRdb reprocessed the 5' RACE reads with MiXCR, giving one entry per CDR3 protein. The data show hundreds of thousands of distinct CDR3 sequences, roughly 64% seen once. Source material: blood. Receptor source: a man aged 25-45 years in good health.

The chain is built from TRBV2 and TRBJ2-7; D ambiguous. V was shortened by 5 bases and J by 4 bases, with 9 bases between the two germline ends. The CDR3 length is 12 residues. Germline CDR1 SNHLY, CDR2 FYNNEI. The CDR3 region is CASSQPGYEQYF. CDR3 sequence (DNA): TGTGCCAGCAGTCAACCCGGGTACGAGCAGTACTTC.

The chain employs TRBV4-2 and TRBJ2-5, with 9 bases lining up with TRBD2. The CDR3 sequence is 16 residues long. J was trimmed by 9 bases and V by 1 base; bases with no gene match: 12. Germline V gene lookup returns CDR1 LGHNA and CDR2 YNFKEQ. The CDR3 region is CASSQVAGLAIGAQYF. CDR3 nucleotides: TGTGCCAGCAGCCAAGTAGCCGGACTAGCGATCGGAGCCCAGTACTTC.

This clonotype was recorded at least ten times. V gene TRBV20-1 combines with J gene TRBJ2-4; D might be TRBD2 (6 bases). This CDR3 comprises 15 residues. V was shortened by 2 bases and J by 4 bases, with 15 bases between the two germline ends. From germline, CDR1 is DFQATT and CDR2 SNEGSKA (reference sequence). CDR3 in DNA: TGCAGTGCTAGAAGGTCCCGAGGAGGGAAAAACATTCAGTACTTC. Its translation is CSARRSRGGKNIQYF.

The chain has TRBV4-3 and TRBJ1-2, with 11 bases aligning to TRBD1. V gave up 3 bases and J gave up 5 bases; unmatched junction bases: 5. Per germline, CDR1 LGHNA and CDR2 YSLEER. This CDR3 region has 15 residues. DNA of the CDR3: TGCGCCAGCAGCCAGGGGGACAGGGGGATATATGGCTACACCTTC. As protein: CASSQGDRGIYGYTF.

This chain connects TRBV27 to TRBJ2-5; unclear D gene. The assigned J gene may be wrong: the sequence end matches TRBJ2-7 better. The CDR3 has 15 residues. The germline V gene has CDR1 MNHEY and CDR2 SMNVEV (reference sequence). The CDR3 is CASSLGLVRPLEQYF. CDR3 sequence (DNA): TGTGCCAGCAGTTTAGGTCTAGTCCGGCCCCTCGAGCAGTACTTC.

The chain carries TRBV19 and TRBJ2-1; no clear D. The V end was cut by 7 bases, the J end by 6 bases, with 10 bases between. The CDR3 spans 12 residues. Germline values: CDR1 LNHDA, CDR2 SQIVND (reference sequence). The CDR3 DNA sequence: TGTGCCAGTACCTCTGGCGTCAATGAGCAGTTCTTC. This encodes CASTSGVNEQFF.

This rearrangement joins TRBV29-1 to TRBJ2-7, with TRBD2 identical over 9 bases. The junction had 6 bases not matched to a gene; V was cut back by 7 bases and J by 2 bases. The CDR3 contains 13 residues. Germline CDR1 is SQVTM and CDR2 is ANQGSEA. This chain's CDR3 is CSARLADTYEQYF. The CDR3 bases are TGCAGCGCCCGACTAGCGGACACCTACGAGCAGTACTTC.

This clonotype was seen at least ten times. V usage is TRBV9 and J usage is TRBJ2-5; the D gene is possibly TRBD1 (5 bases). The CDR3 runs to 13 residues. Trimming took off 2 bases at V and 1 base at J, with 6 bases between the two ends. Germline V CDR1 and CDR2: SGDLS, YYNGEE. The CDR3 region is CASSVRGQETQYF. The CDR3 DNA follows: TGTGCCAGCAGCGTTAGGGGCCAAGAGACCCAGTACTTC.

This clonotype appeared a single time. The chain combines TRBV28 with TRBJ2-5; D not resolved. Germline V gene data show CDR1 as MDHEN and CDR2 as SYDVKM. This CDR3 is 13 amino acids long. Trimming left V 5 bases short and J 7 bases short, with 14 bases between. CDR3 sequence: CASSPTARRTQYF. Here the CDR3 DNA reads TGTGCCAGCAGTCCGACGGCCAGGCGGACCCAGTACTTC. The variable domain in full, completed from reference TRBV28 and TRBJ2-5, reads DVKVTQSSRYLVKRTGEKVFLECVQDMDHENMFWYRQDPGLGLRLIYFSYDVKMKEKGDIPEGYSVSREKKERFSLILESASTNQTSMYLCASSPTARRTQYFGPGTRLLVL.

The sample holds a few counts of this clonotype. V and J are TRBV20-1 and TRBJ2-7; the D gene could be TRBD1 or TRBD2 (5 bases each). There are 12 residues in the CDR3. Germline assignment: CDR1 DFQATT and CDR2 SNEGSKA (reference sequence). V shed 3 bases and J shed 4 bases, with 10 bases lying between them. The chain's CDR3 is CSASQGPYEQYF. The DNA for the CDR3 is TGCAGTGCTAGCCAGGGACCTTACGAGCAGTACTTC.

This clonotype was counted only a few times. This chain joins TRBV29-1 and TRBJ2-7, with unresolved D. From germline, CDR1 is SQVTM and CDR2 ANQGSEA. This CDR3 is 12 amino acids long. V was pared by 4 bases and J by 5 bases, with 12 bases between. The CDR3 nucleotides read TGCAGCGTTGTCCGGTCTGGGGACGAGCAGTACTTC. Translation: CSVVRSGDEQYF.

The rearrangement uses TRBV7-2 and TRBJ2-7, with D tentatively TRBD1 (5 bases). Trimming removed 2 bases at V and 12 bases at J, with 17 bases between. CDR3 length equals 13 residues. The germline V gene has CDR1 SGHTA and CDR2 FQGNSA. The CDR3 DNA follows: TGTGCCAGCAGCTTAAGGCGGCTCGACAGTCTGTACTTC. It encodes CASSLRRLDSLYF.

The V gene is TRBV7-8, the J gene TRBJ2-7; D call uncertain. This CDR3 has 14 amino acids. CDR1 SGHVS and CDR2 FQNEAQ come from the germline V gene. With 2 bases removed from V and 2 bases from J, the gap between germline ends came to 10 bases. The DNA of the CDR3 is TGTGCCAGCAGCTTATATAGAGCACCCTACGAGCAGTACTTC. Translation: CASSLYRAPYEQYF.

The rearrangement links TRBV30 to TRBJ2-7, with D perhaps being TRBD1 or TRBD2 (5 bases each). Between the trimmed V and J ends, which lost 0 bases and 0 bases, there was a span of 12 bases. Germline V gene data show CDR1 as GTSNPN and CDR2 as SVGIG (reference sequence). This CDR3 comprises 15 residues. CDR3 sequence (DNA): TGTGCCTGGAGTGTAACGGGACGGAGCTCCTACGAGCAGTACTTC. It is translated as CAWSVTGRSSYEQYF.

The V call is TRBV25-1, the J call TRBJ2-3; D perhaps matches TRBD2 (5 bases). The V gene's germline CDR1 is MGHDK and CDR2 SYGVNS. Trimming took 8 bases from V and 3 from J, leaving 21 bases between them. The length of the CDR3 is 16 residues. The CDR3 reads CASGLHVPLGTDTQYF. In nucleotides, the CDR3 is TGTGCCAGCGGACTCCACGTCCCACTAGGGACAGATACGCAGTATTTT.

This clonotype came up many times. The V gene is TRBV7-8, the J gene TRBJ2-3, with TRBD2 matching 9 bases. This CDR3 has 15 amino acids. Trimming took 6 bases from V and 2 from J; bases not matched to a gene: 6. Germline V CDR1 and CDR2: SGHVS, FQNEAQ. CDR3 region: CASSFLAGDTDTQYF. The CDR3 DNA reads TGTGCCAGCAGTTTCTTAGCGGGGGACACAGATACGCAGTATTTT.

The rearrangement links TRBV7-4 to TRBJ2-3; possibly TRBD1 or TRBD2 for D (5 bases each). The CDR3 is 18 residues long. Germline loops: CDR1 SGHVT, CDR2 SQSDAQ. V was clipped by 5 bases and J by 2 bases, with 23 bases between them. The CDR3 nucleotides read TGTGCCAGCAGCCTAGGCCGGGACCCGCTCCCCTTCACAGATACGCAGTATTTT. This gives the protein CASSLGRDPLPFTDTQYF. The full variable domain, its missing parts supplied by reference TRBV7-4 and TRBJ2-3, is GAGVSQSPRYKVAKRGRDVALRCDSISGHVTLYWYRQTLGQGSEVLTYSQSDAQRDKSGRPSGRFSAERPERSVSTLKIQRTEQGDSAVYLCASSLGRDPLPFTDTQYFGPGTRLTVL.

This clonotype was recorded a few times. This chain joins TRBV29-1 and TRBJ2-2; no reliable D call. Trimming pared 7 bases from V and 6 bases from J, leaving 15 bases between. CDR1 and CDR2 (germline): SQVTM, ANQGSEA. The CDR3 is 13 amino acids. CDR3 nucleotides: TGCAGCGCACATGCCATTGGGTCCGGGGAGCTGTTTTTT. Amino acid sequence: CSAHAIGSGELFF.

In its sample, this clonotype was seen once. This chain uses TRBV5-5 with TRBJ2-2, with 7 nucleotides matching TRBD1. The CDR3 has 15 residues. The V gene end was trimmed by 4 bases and the J gene end by 3 bases; junction bases not matched to a gene: 6. Looked up from germline, CDR1 is SGHKS and CDR2 is YYEKEE (reference sequence). The CDR3 spells CASSRRDSHTGELFF. CDR3 nucleotide sequence: TGTGCCAGCAGCCGTAGGGACAGCCACACCGGGGAGCTGTTTTTT.

This clonotype was counted between two and nine times. V gene TRBV7-2 combines with J gene TRBJ2-7, with 7 bases lining up with TRBD2. CDR3 length equals 17 residues. V lost 2 bases, J lost 1 base, and 11 bases stayed unmatched. Germline CDR1 SGHTA, CDR2 FQGNSA. The CDR3 DNA is TGTGCCAGCAGCTTACCTAGACTAGCCGATCTTTCCTACGAGCAGTACTTC. Its translation is CASSLPRLADLSYEQYF.

The chain has TRBV19 and TRBJ1-1; no clear D gene. Trimming pared 3 bases from V and 1 base from J, leaving 6 bases between. Per the germline V gene, CDR1 is LNHDA and CDR2 is SQIVND (reference sequence). The CDR3 covers 13 residues. The DNA of the CDR3 is TGTGCCAGTAGTATCTCTTCGAACACTGAAGCTTTCTTT. It translates to CASSISSNTEAFF.

The chain has TRBV10-3 and TRBJ2-4, with 8 nucleotides matching TRBD2. TRBJ2-7 matches the DNA end more closely, so the J call is doubtful. The CDR3 sequence is 14 residues long. Germline V lookup: CDR1 ENHRY, CDR2 SYGVKD. The CDR3 DNA sequence: TGTGCCATCAGCATAGCGGGGAGAACCCACGAGCAGTACTTC. Translation: CAISIAGRTHEQYF.